The TCR beta chain under discussion was sequenced for a study of identical twins. Regarding the study as a whole: The conclusions drew on cross-sectional statistical analysis instead of tracking the same donors.

A universal primer site came from template switching; cDNA carried unique molecular identifiers. TCRdb recomputed calls from the 5' RACE reads with MiXCR, one row per CDR3 protein. This sample yields some 300,000 distinct CDR3 sequences, of which about 12% are seen a single time; 7.2% belongs to the top ten. Germline CDR1 reads MDHEN; CDR2 reads SYDVKM. This CDR3 is 16 amino acids long. V lost 4 bases, J lost 0 bases, and 5 bases stayed unmatched. In regard to this clonotype: Antigen specificity is unknown.

The same sample was also used in a study of yellow fever vaccine responses in identical twins.

The sample comprised CD8+ T cells sorted from blood. V gene TRBV28 combines with J gene TRBJ2-2; 7 nucleotides line up with TRBD1. The receptor comes from a young woman in good health. DNA for the CDR3: TGTGCCAGCAGTTCAGGGACAGTGACGAACACCGGGGAGCTGTTTTTT. It yields the protein CASSSGTVTNTGELFF.